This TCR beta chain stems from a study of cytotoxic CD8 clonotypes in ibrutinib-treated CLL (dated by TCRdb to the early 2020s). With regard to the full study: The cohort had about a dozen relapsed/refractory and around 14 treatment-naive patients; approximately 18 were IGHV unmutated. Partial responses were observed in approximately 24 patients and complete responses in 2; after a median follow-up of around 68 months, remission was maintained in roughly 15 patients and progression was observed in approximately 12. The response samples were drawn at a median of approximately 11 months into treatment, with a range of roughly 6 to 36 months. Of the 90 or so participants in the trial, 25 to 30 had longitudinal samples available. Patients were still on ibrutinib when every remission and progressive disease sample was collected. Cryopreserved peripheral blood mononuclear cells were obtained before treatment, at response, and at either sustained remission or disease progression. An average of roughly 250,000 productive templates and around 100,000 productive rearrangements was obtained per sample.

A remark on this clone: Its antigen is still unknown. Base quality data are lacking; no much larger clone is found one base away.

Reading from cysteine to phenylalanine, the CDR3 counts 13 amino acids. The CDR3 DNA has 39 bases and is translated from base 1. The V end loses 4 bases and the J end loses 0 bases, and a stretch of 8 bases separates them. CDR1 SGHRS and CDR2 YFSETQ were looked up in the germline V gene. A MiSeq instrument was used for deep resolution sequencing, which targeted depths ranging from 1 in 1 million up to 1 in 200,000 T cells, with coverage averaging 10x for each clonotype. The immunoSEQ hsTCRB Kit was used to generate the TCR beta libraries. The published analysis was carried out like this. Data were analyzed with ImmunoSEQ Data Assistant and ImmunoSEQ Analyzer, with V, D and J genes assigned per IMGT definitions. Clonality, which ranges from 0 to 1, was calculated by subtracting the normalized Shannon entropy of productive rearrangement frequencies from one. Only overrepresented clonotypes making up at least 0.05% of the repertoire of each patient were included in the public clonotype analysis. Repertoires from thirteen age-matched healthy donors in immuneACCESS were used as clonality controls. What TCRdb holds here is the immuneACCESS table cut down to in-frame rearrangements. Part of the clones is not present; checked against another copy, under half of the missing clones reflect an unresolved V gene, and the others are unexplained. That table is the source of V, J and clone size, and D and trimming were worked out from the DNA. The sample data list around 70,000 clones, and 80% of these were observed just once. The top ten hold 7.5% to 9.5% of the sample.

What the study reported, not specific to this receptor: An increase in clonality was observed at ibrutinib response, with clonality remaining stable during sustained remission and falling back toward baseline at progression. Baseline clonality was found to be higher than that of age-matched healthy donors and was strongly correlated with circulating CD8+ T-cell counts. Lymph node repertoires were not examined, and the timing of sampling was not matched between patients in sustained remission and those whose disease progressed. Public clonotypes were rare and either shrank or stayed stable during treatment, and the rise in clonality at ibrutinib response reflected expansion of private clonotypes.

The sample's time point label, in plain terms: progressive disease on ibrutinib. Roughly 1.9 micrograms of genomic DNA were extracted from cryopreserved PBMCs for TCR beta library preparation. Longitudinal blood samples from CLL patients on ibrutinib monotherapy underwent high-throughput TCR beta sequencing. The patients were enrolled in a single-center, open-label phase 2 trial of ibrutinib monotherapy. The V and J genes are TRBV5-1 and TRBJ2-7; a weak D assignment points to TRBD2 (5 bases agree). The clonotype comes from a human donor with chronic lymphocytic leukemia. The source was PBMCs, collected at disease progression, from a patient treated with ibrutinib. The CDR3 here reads CASSHGDSYEQYF. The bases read TGCGCCAGCAGCCACGGGGACTCCTACGAGCAGTACTTC.